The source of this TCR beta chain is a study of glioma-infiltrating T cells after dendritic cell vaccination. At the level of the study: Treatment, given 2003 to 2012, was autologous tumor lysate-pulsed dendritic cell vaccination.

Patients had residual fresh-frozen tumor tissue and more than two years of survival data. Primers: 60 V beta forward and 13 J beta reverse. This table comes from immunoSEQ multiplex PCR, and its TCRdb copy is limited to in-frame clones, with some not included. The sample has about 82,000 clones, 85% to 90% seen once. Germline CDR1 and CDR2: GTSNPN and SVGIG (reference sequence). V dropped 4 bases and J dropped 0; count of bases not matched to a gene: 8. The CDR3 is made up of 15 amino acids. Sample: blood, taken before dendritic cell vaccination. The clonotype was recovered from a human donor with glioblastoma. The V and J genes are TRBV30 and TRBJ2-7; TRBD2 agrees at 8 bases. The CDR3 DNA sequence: TGTGCCTGGAATACGGGCGGGACTAGCTCCTACGAGCAGTACTTC. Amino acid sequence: CAWNTGGTSSYEQYF.